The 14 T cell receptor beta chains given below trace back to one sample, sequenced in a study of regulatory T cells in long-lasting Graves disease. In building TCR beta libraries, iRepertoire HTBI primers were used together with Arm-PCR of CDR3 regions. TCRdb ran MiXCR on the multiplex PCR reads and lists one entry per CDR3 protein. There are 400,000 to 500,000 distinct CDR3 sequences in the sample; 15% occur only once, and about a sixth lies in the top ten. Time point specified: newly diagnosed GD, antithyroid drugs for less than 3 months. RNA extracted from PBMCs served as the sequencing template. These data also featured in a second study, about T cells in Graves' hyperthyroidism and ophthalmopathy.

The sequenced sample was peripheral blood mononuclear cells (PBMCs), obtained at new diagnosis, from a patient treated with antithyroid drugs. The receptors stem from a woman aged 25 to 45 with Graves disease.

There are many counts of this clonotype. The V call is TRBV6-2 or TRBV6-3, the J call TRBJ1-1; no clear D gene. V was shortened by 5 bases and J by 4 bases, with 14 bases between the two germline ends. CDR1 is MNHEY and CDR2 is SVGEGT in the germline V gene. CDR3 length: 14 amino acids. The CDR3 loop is CASSPRGVFTEAFF. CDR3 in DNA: TGTGCCAGCAGTCCCCGTGGTGTTTTCACTGAAGCTTTCTTT.

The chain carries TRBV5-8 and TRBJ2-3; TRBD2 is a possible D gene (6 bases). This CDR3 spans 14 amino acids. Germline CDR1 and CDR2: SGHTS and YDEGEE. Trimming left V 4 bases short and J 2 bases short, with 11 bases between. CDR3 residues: CASSPRDFTDTQYF. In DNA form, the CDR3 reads TGTGCCAGCAGCCCCCGGGACTTCACAGATACGCAGTATTTT.

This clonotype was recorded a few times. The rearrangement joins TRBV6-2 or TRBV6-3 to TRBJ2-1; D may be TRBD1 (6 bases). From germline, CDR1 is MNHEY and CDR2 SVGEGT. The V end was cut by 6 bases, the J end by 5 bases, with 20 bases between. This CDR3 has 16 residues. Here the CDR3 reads CASRSTGPRDNNEQFF. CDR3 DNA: TGTGCCAGCAGGTCGACAGGTCCCAGGGACAACAATGAGCAGTTCTTC.

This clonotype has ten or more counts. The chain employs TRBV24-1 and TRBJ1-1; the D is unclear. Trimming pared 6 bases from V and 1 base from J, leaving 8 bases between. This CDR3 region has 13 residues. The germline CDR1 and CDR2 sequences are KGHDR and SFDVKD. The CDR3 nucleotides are TGTGCCACCAGTCTGGGCTGGAACACTGAAGCTTTCTTT. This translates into CATSLGWNTEAFF.

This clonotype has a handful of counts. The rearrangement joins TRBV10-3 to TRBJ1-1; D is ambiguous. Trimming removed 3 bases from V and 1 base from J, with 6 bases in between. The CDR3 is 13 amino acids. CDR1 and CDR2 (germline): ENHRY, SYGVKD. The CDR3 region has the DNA TGTGCCATCAGTGACGGGAGGAACACTGAAGCTTTCTTT. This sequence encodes CAISDGRNTEAFF.

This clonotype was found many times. The CDR3 spells CSAQTFTEAFF. As DNA, the CDR3 is TGCAGCGCCCAGACTTTCACTGAAGCTTTCTTT. V gene TRBV29-1 combines with J gene TRBJ1-1; D call uncertain. Germline V lookup: CDR1 SQVTM, CDR2 ANQGSEA. V was trimmed by 7 bases and J by 4 bases, leaving 10 bases between them. The CDR3 length is 11 residues.

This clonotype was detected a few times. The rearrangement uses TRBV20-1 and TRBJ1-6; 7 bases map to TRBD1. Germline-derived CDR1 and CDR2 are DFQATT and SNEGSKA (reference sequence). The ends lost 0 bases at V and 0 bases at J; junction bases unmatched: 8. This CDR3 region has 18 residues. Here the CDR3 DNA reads TGCAGTGCTAGAGATCTACAGGGGCCAAGCTCCTATAATTCACCCCTCCACTTT. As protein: CSARDLQGPSSYNSPLHF.

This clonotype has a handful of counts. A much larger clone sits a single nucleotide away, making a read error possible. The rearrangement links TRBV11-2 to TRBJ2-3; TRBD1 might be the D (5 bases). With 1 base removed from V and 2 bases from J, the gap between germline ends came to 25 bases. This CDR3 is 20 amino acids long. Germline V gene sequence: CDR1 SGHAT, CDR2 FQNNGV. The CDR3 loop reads CASSLVRATASQAATDTQYF. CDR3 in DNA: TGTGCCAGCAGCTTAGTTCGTGCGACAGCTTCCCAAGCTGCCACAGATACGCAGTATTTT.

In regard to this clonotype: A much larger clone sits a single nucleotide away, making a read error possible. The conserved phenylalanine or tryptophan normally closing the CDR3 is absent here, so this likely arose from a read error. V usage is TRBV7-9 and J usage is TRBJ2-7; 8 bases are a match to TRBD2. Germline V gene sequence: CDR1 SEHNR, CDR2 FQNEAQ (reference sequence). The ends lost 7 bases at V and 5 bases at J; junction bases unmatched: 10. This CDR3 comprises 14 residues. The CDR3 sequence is CASTSTGTRNEQYS. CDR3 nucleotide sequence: TGTGCCAGCACCTCTACCGGGACTAGGAACGAGCAGTACTCC.

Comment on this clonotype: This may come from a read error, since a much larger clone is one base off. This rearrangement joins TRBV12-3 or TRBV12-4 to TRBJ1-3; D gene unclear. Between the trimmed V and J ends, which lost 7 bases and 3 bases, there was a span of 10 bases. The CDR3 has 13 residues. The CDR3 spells CASTSRLGNTIYF. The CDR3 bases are TGTGCCAGCACCTCCCGTCTTGGAAACACCATATATTTT.

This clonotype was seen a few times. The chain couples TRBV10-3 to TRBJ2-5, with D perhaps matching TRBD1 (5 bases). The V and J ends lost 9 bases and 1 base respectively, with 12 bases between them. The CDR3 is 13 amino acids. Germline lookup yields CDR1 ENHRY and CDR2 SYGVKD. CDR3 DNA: TGTGCCATTAGAGACAGCCCCCAAGAGACCCAGTACTTC. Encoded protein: CAIRDSPQETQYF.

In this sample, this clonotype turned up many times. CDR3 region: CSATSGGSSYNEQFF. The CDR3 region has the DNA TGCAGTGCTACAAGCGGAGGAAGCTCCTACAATGAGCAGTTCTTC. The chain has TRBV20-1 and TRBJ2-1, with a weak D call TRBD2 (5 bases). The CDR3 is 15 residues long. The V gene's germline CDR1 is DFQATT and CDR2 SNEGSKA (reference sequence). V shed 4 bases and J shed 0 bases, with 13 bases lying between them.

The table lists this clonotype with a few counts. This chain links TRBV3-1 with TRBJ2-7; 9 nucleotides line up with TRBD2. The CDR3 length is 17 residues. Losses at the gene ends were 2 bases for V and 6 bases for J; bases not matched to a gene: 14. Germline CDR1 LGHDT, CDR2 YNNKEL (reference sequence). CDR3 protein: CASSQIAGAGFLGEQYF. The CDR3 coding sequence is TGTGCCAGCAGCCAAATAGCGGGAGCAGGTTTTTTGGGCGAGCAGTACTTC.

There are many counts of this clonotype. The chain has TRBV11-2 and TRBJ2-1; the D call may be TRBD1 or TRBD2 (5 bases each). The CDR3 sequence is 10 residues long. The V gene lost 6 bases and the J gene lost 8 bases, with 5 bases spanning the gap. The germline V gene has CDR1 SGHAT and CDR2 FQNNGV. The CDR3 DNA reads TGTGCCAGCAGGGGGGATGAGCAGTTCTTC. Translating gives CASRGDEQFF.